This T cell receptor beta chain was observed in a study of T cell repertoires in cytomegalovirus infection. Background on the study: Both CMV infection and a matching HLA type were indicated by public TCR beta signatures.

In TCRdb, the reads were re-called with MiXCR into one record per CDR3 protein. The repertoire has just over 150,000 distinct CDR3 sequences, 20% to 25% of them found once; the top ten carry 10% to 11%. CDR3 size: 14 residues. Trimming left V 8 bases short and J 0 bases short, with 13 bases between. The sample taken for sequencing was PBMCs. This sequence joins TRBV12-3 or TRBV12-4 and TRBJ1-1, with D tentatively TRBD1 (5 bases). The source is a human donor in good health (CMV status not recorded). Some clones in this sample may be carry-over from other donors' samples. As DNA, the CDR3 is TGTGCCAGCGGTGGGGGGAGTATGAACACTGAAGCTTTCTTT. Translation gives CASGGGSMNTEAFF.